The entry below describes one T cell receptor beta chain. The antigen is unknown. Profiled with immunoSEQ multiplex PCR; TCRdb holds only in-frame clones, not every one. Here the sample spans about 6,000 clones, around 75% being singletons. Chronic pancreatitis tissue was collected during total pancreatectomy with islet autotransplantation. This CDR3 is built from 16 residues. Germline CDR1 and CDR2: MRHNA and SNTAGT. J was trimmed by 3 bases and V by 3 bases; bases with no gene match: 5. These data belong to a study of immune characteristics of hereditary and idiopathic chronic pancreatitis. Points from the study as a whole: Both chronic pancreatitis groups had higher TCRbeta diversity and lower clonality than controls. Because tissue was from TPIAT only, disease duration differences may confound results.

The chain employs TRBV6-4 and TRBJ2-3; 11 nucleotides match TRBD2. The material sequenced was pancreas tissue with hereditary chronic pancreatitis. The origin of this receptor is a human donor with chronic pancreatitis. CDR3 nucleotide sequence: TGTGCCAGCAGTGAATCAACTAGCGGGGGTACAGATACGCAGTATTTT. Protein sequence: CASSESTSGGTDTQYF.